This T cell receptor (beta chain) stems from a study of beta chain features in type 1 diabetes. Study-level points and caveats: Compared with healthy donors, patients appeared to share more similar naive, central memory and regulatory TCRB repertoires. Among patients with Type 1 diabetes, TCRB CDR3s were moderately but significantly shorter in every one of the four CD4+ subsets.

Investigators reverse transcribed all isolated RNA, so they sequenced expressed TCRB transcripts. Naive, central memory and regulatory T cell samples yielded about 4 million reads on average. Sequencing used immunoSEQ multiplex PCR; TCRdb keeps in-frame clones, though not all of them. The repertoire holds under 300,000 clones, with around 7.3% as singletons. A few counts support this clone. Antigen unknown. Sorting that relied on CD45RO/CCR7/CD25/CD127/CD95/CD27 yielded CD4+ naive, central memory, regulatory and stem cell-like memory cells. CDR3 size: 17 residues. V was pared by 5 bases and J by 0 bases, with 10 bases of the junction left unmatched. CDR1 is SEHNR and CDR2 is FQNEAQ in the germline V gene (reference sequence).

V and J are TRBV7-9 and TRBJ2-4; 7 positions agree with TRBD1. The clonotype originates from a woman under 30 in good health. Sequencing was performed on central memory CD4+ T cells from blood. The CDR3 DNA reads TGTGCCAGCAGCCCTCGACAGGGAGAAGGAGCCAAAAACATTCAGTACTTC. Its translation: CASSPRQGEGAKNIQYF.